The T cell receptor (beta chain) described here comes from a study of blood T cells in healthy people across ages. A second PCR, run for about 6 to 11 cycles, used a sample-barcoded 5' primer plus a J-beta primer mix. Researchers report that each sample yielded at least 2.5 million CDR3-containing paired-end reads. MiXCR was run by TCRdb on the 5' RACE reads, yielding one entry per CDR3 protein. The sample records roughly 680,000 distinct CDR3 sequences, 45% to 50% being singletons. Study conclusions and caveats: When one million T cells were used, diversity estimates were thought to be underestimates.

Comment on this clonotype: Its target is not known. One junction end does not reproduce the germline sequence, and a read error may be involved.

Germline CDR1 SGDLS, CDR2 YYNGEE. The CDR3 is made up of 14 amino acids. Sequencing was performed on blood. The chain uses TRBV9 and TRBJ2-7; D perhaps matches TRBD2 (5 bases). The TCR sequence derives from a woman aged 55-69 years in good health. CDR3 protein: CAGSVVPGAYEQYF. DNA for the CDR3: TGTGCCGGCAGCGTAGTTCCCGGGGCCTACGAGCAGTACTTC.